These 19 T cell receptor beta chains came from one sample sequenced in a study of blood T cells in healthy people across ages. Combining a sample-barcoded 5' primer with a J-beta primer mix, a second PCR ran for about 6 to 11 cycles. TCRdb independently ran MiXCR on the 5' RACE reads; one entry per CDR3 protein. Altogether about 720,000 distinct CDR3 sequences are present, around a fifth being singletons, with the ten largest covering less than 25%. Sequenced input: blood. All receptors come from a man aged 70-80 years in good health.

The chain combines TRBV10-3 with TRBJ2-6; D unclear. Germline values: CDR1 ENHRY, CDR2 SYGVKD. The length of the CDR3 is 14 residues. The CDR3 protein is CASTSLSGANVLTF. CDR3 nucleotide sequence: TGTGCATCGACATCCCTCTCTGGGGCCAACGTCCTGACTTTC.

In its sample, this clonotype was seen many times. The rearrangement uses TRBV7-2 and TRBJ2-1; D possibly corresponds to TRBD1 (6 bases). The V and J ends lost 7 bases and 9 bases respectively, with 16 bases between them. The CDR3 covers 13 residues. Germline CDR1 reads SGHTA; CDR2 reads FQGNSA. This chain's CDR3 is CASTNGQLSEQFF. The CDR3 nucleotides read TGTGCCAGCACCAATGGACAGCTTAGTGAGCAGTTCTTC.

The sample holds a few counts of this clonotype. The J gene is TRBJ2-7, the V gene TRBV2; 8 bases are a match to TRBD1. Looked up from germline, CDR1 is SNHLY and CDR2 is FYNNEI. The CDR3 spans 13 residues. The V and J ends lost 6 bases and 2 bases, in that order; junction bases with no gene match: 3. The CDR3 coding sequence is TGTGCCAGCAGAAGGGACAGGCCCTACGAGCAGTACTTC. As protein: CASRRDRPYEQYF.

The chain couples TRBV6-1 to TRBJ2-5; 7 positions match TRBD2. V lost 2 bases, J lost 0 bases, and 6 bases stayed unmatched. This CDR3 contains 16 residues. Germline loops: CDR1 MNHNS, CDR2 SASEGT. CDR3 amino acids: CASSEPKAGDQETQYF. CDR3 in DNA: TGTGCCAGCAGTGAACCCAAGGCGGGGGACCAAGAGACCCAGTACTTC.

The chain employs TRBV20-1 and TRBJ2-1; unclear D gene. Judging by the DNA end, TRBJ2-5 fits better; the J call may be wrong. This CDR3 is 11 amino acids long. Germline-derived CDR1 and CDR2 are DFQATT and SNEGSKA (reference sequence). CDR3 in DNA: TGCAGTGCTAGAGAAGAGGAGACCCAGTACTTC. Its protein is CSAREEETQYF.

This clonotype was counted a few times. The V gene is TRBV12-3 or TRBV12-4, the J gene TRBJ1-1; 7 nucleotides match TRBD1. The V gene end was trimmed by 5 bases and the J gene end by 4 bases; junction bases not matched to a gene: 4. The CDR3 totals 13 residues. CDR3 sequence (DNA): TGTGCCAGCAGTGGACAGGTGACCACTGAAGCTTTCTTT. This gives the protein CASSGQVTTEAFF.

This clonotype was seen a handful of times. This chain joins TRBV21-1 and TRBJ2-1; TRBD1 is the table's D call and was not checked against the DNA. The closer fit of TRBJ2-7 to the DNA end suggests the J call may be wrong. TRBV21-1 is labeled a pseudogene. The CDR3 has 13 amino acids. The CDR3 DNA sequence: TGTGCCAGCAGCAAAGGTTGCAGGCGCGAGCAGTACGTC. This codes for CASSKGCRREQYV.

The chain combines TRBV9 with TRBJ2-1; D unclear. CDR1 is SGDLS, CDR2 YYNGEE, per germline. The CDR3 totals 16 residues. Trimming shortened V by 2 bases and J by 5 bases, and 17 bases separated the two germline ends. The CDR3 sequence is CASSVSLARVDNEQFF. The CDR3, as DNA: TGTGCCAGCAGCGTTAGCTTGGCTAGGGTAGACAATGAGCAGTTCTTC.

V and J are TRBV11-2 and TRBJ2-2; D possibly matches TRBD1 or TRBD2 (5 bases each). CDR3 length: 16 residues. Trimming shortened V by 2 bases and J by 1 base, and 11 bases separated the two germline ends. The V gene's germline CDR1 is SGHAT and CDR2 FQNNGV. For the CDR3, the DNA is TGTGCCAGCAGCTTAAACCCGGGGCAGAACACCGGGGAGCTGTTTTTT. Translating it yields CASSLNPGQNTGELFF.

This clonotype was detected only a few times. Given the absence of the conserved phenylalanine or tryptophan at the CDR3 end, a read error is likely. For the CDR3, the DNA is TGTGCCAGCAGTTTCGGGGATAACTATGGCTACACCCTC. It codes for CASSFGDNYGYTL. This chain uses TRBV12-3 or TRBV12-4 with TRBJ1-2; D not certain. This CDR3 spans 13 amino acids. V was cut by 3 bases and J by 1 base, with 6 bases left in between.

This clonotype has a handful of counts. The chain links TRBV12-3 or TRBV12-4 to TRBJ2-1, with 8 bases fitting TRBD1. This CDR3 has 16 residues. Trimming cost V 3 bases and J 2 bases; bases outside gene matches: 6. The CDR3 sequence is CASSFGTGGAYNEQFF. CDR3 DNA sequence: TGTGCCAGCAGTTTCGGGACAGGTGGGGCCTACAATGAGCAGTTCTTC.

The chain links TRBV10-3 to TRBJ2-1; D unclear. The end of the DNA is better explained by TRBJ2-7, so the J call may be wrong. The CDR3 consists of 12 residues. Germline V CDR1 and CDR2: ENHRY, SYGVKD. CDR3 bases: TGTGCCATCAGTGGGACCACCTACGAGCAGTACTTC. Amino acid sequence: CAISGTTYEQYF.

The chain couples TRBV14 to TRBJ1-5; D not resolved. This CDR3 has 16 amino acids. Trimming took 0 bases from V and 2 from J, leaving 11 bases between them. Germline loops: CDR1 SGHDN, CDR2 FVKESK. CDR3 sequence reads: CASSQDEGLGNQPQHF. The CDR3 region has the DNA TGTGCCAGCAGCCAAGATGAGGGTTTGGGCAATCAGCCCCAGCATTTT.

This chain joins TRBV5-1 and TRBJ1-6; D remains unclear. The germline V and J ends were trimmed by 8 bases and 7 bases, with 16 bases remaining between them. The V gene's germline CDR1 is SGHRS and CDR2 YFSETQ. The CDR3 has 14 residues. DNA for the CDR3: TGCGCCAGAATCCTCGGACTAACCAATTCACCCCTCCACTTT. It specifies CARILGLTNSPLHF.

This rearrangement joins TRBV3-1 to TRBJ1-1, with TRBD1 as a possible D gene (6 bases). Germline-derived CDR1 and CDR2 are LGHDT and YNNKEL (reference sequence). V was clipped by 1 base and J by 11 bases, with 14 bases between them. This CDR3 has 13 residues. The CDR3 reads CASSQVGHKAAFF. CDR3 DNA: TGTGCCAGCAGCCAAGTGGGACACAAGGCCGCTTTCTTT.

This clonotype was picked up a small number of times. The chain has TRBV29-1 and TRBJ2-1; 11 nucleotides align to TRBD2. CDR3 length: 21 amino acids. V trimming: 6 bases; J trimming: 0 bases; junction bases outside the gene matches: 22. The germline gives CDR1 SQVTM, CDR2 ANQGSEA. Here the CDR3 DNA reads TGCAGCGTCTCTACAGGGTGGGCGGGAATTAGCGGGGGGGGCTCCTACAATGAGCAGTTCTTC. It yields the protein CSVSTGWAGISGGGSYNEQFF.

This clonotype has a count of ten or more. Here the CDR3 DNA reads TGCAGTGCTAGAGATCTGACTGGATACGAGCAGTACTTC. It translates to CSARDLTGYEQYF. The chain uses TRBV20-1 and TRBJ2-7; D ambiguous. V lost 0 bases and J lost 4, with 10 bases in between. The CDR3 spans 13 residues. Germline V gives CDR1 DFQATT, CDR2 SNEGSKA (reference sequence).

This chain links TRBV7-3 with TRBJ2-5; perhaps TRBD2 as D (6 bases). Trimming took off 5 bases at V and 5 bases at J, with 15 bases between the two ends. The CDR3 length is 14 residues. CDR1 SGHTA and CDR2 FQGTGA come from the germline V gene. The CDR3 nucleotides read TGTGCCAGCAGCCCAATGGGTGGGAGGGAGACCCAGTACTTC. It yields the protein CASSPMGGRETQYF.

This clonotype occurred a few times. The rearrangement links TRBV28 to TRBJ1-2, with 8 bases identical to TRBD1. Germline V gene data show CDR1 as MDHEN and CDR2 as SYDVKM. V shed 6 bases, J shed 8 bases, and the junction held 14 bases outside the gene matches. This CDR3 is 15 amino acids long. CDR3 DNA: TGTGCCAGCAGAGGCAGGGGGCCGCGTTTTAAAGGCTACACCTTC. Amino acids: CASRGRGPRFKGYTF.